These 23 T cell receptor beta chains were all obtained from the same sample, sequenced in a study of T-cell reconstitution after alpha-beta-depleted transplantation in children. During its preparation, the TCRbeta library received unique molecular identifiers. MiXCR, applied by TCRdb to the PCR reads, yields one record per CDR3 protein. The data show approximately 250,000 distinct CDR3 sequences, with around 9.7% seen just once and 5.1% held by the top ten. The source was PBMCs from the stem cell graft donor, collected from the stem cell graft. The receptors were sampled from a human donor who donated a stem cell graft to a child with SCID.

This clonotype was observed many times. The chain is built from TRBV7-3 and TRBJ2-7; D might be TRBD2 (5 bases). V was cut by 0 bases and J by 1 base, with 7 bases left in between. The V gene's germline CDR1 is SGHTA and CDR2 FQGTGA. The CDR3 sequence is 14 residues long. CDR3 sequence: CASSLTGESYEQYF. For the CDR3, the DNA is TGTGCCAGCAGCTTAACCGGGGAATCCTACGAGCAGTACTTC.

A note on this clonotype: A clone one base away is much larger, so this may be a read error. The CDR3 nucleotides are TGCAGTGCTAGAGATGCAGGACTAGCGGGGGGCGGAGCTGTGGATACGCACTATTTT. Its translation is CSARDAGLAGGGAVDTHYF. The chain is built from TRBV20-1 and TRBJ2-3; 14 bases are a match to TRBD2. The CDR3 consists of 19 residues. Germline values: CDR1 DFQATT, CDR2 SNEGSKA (reference sequence).

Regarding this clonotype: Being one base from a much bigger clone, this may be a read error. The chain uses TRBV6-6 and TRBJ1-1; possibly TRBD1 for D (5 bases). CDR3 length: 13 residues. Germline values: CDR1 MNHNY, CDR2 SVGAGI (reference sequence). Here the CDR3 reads CASRAFQGTEASF. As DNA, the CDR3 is TGTGCCAGCAGAGCATTTCAGGGCACTGAAGCTTCCTTT.

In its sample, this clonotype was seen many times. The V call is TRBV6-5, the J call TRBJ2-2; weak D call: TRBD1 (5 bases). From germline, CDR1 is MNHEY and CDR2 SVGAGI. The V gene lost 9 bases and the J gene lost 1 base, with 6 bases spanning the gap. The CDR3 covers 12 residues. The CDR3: CASQGNTGELFF. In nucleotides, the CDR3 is TGTGCCAGTCAGGGGAACACCGGGGAGCTGTTTTTT.

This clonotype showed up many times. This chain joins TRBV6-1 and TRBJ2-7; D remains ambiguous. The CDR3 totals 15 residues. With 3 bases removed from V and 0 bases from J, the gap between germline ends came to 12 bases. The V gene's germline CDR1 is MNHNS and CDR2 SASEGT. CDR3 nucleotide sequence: TGTGCCAGCAGTGATAGGCGGATAAGCTCCTACGAGCAGTACTTC. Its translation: CASSDRRISSYEQYF.

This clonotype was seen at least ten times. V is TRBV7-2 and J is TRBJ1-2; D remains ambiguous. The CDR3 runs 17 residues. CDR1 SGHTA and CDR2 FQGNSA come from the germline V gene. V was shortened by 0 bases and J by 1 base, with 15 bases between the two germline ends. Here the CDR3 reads CASSLAGNPLLNYGYTF. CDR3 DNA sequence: TGTGCCAGCAGCTTAGCGGGCAACCCTCTCCTTAACTATGGCTACACCTTC.

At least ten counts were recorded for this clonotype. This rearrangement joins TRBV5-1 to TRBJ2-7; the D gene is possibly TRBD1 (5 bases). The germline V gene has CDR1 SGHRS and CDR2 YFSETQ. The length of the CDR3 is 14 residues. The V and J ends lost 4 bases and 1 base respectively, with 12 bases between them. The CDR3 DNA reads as TGCGCCAGCAGCCCCCCGGACACGTCCTACGAGCAGTACTTC. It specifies CASSPPDTSYEQYF.

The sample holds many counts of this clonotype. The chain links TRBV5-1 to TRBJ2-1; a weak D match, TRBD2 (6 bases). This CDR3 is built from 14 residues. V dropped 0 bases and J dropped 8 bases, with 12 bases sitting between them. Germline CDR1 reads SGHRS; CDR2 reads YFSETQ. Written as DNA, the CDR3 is TGCGCCAGCAGCTTGGAGGGGACTGGAGATGAGCAGTTCTTC. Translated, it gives CASSLEGTGDEQFF. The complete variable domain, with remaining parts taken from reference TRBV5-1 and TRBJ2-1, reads KAGVTQTPRYLIKTRGQQVTLSCSPISGHRSVSWYQQTPGQGLQFLFEYFSETQRNKGNFPGRFSGRQFSNSRSEMNVSTLELGDSALYLCASSLEGTGDEQFFGPGTRLTVL.

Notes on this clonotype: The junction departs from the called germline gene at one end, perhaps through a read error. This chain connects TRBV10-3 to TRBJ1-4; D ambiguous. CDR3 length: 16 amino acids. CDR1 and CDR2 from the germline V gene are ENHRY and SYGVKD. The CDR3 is CAVSDLDGDGNEKLFF. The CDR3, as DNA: TGTGCCGTCAGTGACCTCGACGGGGATGGGAATGAAAAACTGTTTTTT.

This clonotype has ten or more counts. The CDR3 region has the DNA TGTGCCATCACTGGAACAGAGAACACTGAAGCTTTCTTT. This encodes CAITGTENTEAFF. V and J are TRBV10-3 and TRBJ1-1; D gene ambiguous. CDR1 is ENHRY and CDR2 is SYGVKD in the germline V gene. Trimming took 7 bases from V and 1 from J, leaving 10 bases between them. This CDR3 has 13 residues.

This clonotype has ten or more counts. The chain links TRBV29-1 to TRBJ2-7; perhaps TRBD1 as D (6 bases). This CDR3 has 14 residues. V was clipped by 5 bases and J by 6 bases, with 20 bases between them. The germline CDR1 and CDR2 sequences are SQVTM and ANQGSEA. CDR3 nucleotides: TGCAGCGTTCCTGGACAGACACTAAGCGGCGAGCAGTACTTC. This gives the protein CSVPGQTLSGEQYF.

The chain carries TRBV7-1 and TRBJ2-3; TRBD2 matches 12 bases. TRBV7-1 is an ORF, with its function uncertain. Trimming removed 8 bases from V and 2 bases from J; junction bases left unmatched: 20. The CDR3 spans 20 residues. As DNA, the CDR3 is TGTGCCAGCGGCCCTCTGACTAGCGGGGGCCTCCGGGGTACCACAGATACGCAGTATTTT. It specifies CASGPLTSGGLRGTTDTQYF.

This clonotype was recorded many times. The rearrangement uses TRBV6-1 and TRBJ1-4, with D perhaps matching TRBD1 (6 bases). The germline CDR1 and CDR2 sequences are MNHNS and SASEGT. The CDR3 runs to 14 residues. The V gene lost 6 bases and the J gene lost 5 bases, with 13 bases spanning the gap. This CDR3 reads CASSRRGTNEKLFF. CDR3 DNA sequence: TGTGCCAGCAGCCGAAGGGGGACCAATGAAAAACTGTTTTTT.

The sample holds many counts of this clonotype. The CDR3 DNA follows: TGTGCCAGCACCCCGCTCCGGGGTTCCTACAATGAGCAGTTCTTC. This codes for CASTPLRGSYNEQFF. The chain combines TRBV28 with TRBJ2-1; D might be TRBD2 (5 bases). This CDR3 is 15 amino acids long. Germline CDR1 reads MDHEN; CDR2 reads SYDVKM. V was pared by 7 bases and J by 1 base, with 14 bases between.

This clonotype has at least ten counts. The DNA for the CDR3 is TGTGCCAGCTCACCACTGGTACAGATCGCCGGGGAGCTGTTTTTT. Translated: CASSPLVQIAGELFF. The chain carries TRBV18 and TRBJ2-2, with D hard to call. V was cut by 1 base and J by 6 bases, with 12 bases left in between. Germline V gene sequence: CDR1 KGHSH, CDR2 LQKENI. This CDR3 contains 15 residues.

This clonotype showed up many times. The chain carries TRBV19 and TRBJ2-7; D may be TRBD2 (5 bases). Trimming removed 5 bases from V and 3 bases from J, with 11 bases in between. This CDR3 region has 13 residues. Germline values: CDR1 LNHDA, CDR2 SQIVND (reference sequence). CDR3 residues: CASSSIGDYEQYF. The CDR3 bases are TGTGCCAGTAGTTCGATCGGGGACTACGAGCAGTACTTC.

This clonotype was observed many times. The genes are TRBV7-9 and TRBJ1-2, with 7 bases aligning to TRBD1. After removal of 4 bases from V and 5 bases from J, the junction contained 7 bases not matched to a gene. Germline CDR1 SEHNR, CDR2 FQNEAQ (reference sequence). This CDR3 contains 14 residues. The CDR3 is CASSSGQPSYGYTF. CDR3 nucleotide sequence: TGTGCCAGCAGCTCGGGACAGCCAAGTTATGGCTACACCTTC.

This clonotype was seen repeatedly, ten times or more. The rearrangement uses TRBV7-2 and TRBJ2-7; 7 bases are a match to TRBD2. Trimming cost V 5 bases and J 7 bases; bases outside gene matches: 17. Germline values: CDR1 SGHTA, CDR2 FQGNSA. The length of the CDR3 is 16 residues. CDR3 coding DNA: TGTGCCAGCAGCAACCTATACTCGGCGGGGGTTAAAGAGCAGTACTTC. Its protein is CASSNLYSAGVKEQYF.

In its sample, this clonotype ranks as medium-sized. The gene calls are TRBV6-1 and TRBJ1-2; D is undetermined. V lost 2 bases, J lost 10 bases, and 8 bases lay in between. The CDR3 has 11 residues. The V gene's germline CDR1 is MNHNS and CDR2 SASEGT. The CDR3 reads CASSELGVYTF. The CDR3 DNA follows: TGTGCCAGCAGTGAATTGGGCGTCTACACCTTC.

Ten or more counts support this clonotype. The CDR3 spells CSSHPFQGEGQAFF. The CDR3 nucleotides read TGCAGCTCCCACCCATTCCAAGGGGAAGGCCAAGCTTTCTTT. The chain recombines TRBV20-1 with TRBJ1-1, with a weak D call TRBD1 (5 bases). Germline CDR1 reads DFQATT; CDR2 reads SNEGSKA (reference sequence). The CDR3 runs 14 residues.

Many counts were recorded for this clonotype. The CDR3: CASSLGGRYNSPLHF. The CDR3 nucleotides read TGTGCCAGCAGTTTAGGTGGCAGATATAATTCACCCCTCCACTTT. This chain connects TRBV12-3 or TRBV12-4 to TRBJ1-6; no definite D call. The germline V and J ends were trimmed by 1 base and 4 bases, with 8 bases remaining between them. This CDR3 spans 15 amino acids.

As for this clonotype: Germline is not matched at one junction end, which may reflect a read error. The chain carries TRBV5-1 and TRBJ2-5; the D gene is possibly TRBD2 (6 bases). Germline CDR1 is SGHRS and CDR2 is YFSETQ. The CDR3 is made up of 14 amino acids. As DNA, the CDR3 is TGCGCCAGCAGCTTGCTAGATCCGGGGGAGACCCAGTCCTTC. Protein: CASSLLDPGETQSF.

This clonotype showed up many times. CDR3 residues: CASSPLGRDTQYF. In nucleotides, the CDR3 is TGTGCCAGCTCACCACTGGGACGGGATACGCAGTATTTT. J is TRBJ2-3 and V is TRBV18, with D perhaps TRBD1 or TRBD2 (5 bases each). The CDR3 totals 13 residues. Germline values: CDR1 KGHSH, CDR2 LQKENI. V lost 1 base, J lost 6 bases, and 8 bases lay in between. The full variable domain, completed using reference TRBV18 and TRBJ2-3, is NAGVMQNPRHLVRRRGQEARLRCSPMKGHSHVYWYRQLPEEGLKFMVYLQKENIIDESGMPKERFSAEFPKEGPSILRIQQVVRGDSAAYFCASSPLGRDTQYFGPGTRLTVL.